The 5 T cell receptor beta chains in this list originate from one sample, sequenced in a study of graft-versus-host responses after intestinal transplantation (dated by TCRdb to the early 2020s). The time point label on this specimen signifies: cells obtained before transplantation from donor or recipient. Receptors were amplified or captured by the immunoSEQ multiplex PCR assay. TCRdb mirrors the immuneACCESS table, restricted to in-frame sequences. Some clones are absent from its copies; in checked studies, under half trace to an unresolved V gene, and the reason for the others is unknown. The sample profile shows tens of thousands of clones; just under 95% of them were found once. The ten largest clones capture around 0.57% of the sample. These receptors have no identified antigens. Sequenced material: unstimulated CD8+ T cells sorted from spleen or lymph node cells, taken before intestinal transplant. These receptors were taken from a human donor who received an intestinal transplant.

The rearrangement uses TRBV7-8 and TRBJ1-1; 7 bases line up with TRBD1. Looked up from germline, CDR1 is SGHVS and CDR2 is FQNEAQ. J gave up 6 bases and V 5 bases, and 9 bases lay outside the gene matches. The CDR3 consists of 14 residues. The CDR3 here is CASSHDRVWAEAFF. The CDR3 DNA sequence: TGTGCCAGCAGCCATGACAGGGTTTGGGCTGAAGCTTTCTTT.

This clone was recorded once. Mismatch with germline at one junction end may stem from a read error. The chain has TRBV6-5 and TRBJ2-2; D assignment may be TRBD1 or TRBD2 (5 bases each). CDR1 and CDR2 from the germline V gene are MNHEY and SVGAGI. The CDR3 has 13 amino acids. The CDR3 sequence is CAGSSGAPGELFF. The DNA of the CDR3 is TGTGCCGGCAGTTCCGGGGCCCCCGGGGAGCTGTTTTTT.

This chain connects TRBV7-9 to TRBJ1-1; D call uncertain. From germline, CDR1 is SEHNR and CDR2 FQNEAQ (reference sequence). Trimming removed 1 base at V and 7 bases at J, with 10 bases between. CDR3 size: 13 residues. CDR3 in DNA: TGTGCCAGCAGCTTAGGAGGCACCCTTGAAGCTTTCTTT. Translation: CASSLGGTLEAFF.

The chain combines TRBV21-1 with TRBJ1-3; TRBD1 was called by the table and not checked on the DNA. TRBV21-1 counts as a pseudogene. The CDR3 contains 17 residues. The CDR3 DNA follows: TGTGCCAGCAGCCAAGCCCTCGACAGGTACTCTGGAAACACCATATATTTT. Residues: CASSQALDRYSGNTIYF.

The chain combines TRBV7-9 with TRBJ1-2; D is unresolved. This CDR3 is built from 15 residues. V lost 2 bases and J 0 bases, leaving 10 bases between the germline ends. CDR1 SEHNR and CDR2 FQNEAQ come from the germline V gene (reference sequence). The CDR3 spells CASSLTGGANYGYTF. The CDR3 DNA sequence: TGTGCCAGCAGCTTAACCGGAGGAGCTAACTATGGCTACACCTTC.